Below are 8 T cell receptor beta chains sequenced from a single sample in a study of shared clonotypes between healthy human individuals. Here immunoSEQ multiplex PCR was the method, and the copy in TCRdb shows in-frame clones only, minus some. Of 450,000 to 500,000 clones listed, approximately 81% are singletons. The sequenced sample was PBMCs. Receptors were obtained from a woman between 40 and 50 years old in good health. Some clones in this sample may be carry-over from other donors' samples.

With respect to this clone: A far more abundant clone sits one base away, making this likely a read error. At the DNA level, this CDR3 is encoded by other sequences in the same sample as well. V is TRBV2 and J is TRBJ2-7; D may be TRBD1 or TRBD2 (6 bases each). Germline CDR1 is SNHLY and CDR2 is FYNNEI. CDR3 length: 14 residues. Here the CDR3 reads CASSEEGVSYEQYF. CDR3 coding DNA: TGTGCCAGCAGTGAGGAGGGGGTCTCCTACGAGCAATACTTC. The variable domain in full, completed from reference TRBV2 and TRBJ2-7, reads EPEVTQTPSHQVTQMGQEVILRCVPISNHLYFYWYRQILGQKVEFLVSFYNNEISEKSEIFDDQFSVERPDGSNFTLKIRSTKLEDSAMYFCASSEEGVSYEQYFGPGTRLTVT.

This clone was detected only a few times. This CDR3 reads CASSPGRFTEAFF. DNA of the CDR3: TGTGCCAGCAGCCCCGGTCGGTTCACTGAAGCTTTCTTT. This chain links TRBV6-5 with TRBJ1-1; D gene unclear. CDR1 MNHEY and CDR2 SVGAGI come from the germline V gene. The V end lost 6 bases, the J end lost 4 bases, and 12 bases lay between the germline ends. This CDR3 region has 13 residues.

This clone showed up just a few times. The gene calls are TRBV10-3 and TRBJ2-7; 10 positions match TRBD1. The V segment lost 3 bases and the J segment 5 bases; nucleotides outside the gene matches: 7. The CDR3 has 15 residues. Germline V lookup: CDR1 ENHRY, CDR2 SYGVKD. Written as DNA, the CDR3 is TGTGCCATCAGTGACGTGGGACAGGGGATAAACGAGCAGTACTTC. This encodes CAISDVGQGINEQYF.

This chain joins TRBV6-5 and TRBJ2-1, with D unresolved. The CDR3 contains 13 residues. Trimming cost V 6 bases and J 2 bases, with 8 bases left between them. CDR1 is MNHEY, CDR2 SVGAGI, per germline. CDR3 loop: CASRTTAYNEQFF. CDR3 sequence (DNA): TGTGCCAGCAGAACTACCGCCTACAATGAGCAGTTCTTC.

The CDR3 is CASIQGNTEAFF. In nucleotides, the CDR3 is TGTGCCAGTATACAGGGGAACACTGAAGCTTTCTTT. This chain uses TRBV19 with TRBJ1-1, with a possible D match to TRBD1 (6 bases). The CDR3 consists of 12 residues. Germline lookup yields CDR1 LNHDA and CDR2 SQIVND (reference sequence). V gave up 7 bases and J gave up 1 base, with 7 bases separating them.

This chain joins TRBV2 and TRBJ2-7; 10 nucleotides align to TRBD1. Germline V gene lookup returns CDR1 SNHLY and CDR2 FYNNEI. Trimming at V came to 3 bases and at J to 5 bases, leaving 7 bases not matched to a gene. The CDR3 runs to 15 residues. CDR3 DNA: TGTGCCAGCAGTGAGTTAGACAGGGGGCGAGACGAGCAGTACTTC. Protein: CASSELDRGRDEQYF. Full variable domain (remainder filled in from reference TRBV2 and TRBJ2-7): EPEVTQTPSHQVTQMGQEVILRCVPISNHLYFYWYRQILGQKVEFLVSFYNNEISEKSEIFDDQFSVERPDGSNFTLKIRSTKLEDSAMYFCASSELDRGRDEQYFGPGTRLTVT.

The sample holds many counts of this clone. The V gene is TRBV29-1, the J gene TRBJ1-1, with no clear D. CDR3 length equals 15 residues. From germline, CDR1 is SQVTM and CDR2 ANQGSEA. V was pared by 0 bases and J by 1 base, with 12 bases between. CDR3 nucleotide sequence: TGCAGCGTTGAAGATCATGGGCTGGGGAACACTGAAGCTTTCTTT. Encoded protein: CSVEDHGLGNTEAFF.

The J gene is TRBJ1-5, the V gene TRBV30, with D possibly TRBD1 on 5 matching bases. This CDR3 region has 16 residues. The germline gives CDR1 GTSNPN, CDR2 SVGIG (reference sequence). Trimming stripped 3 bases from V and 0 bases from J, with 15 bases between. CDR3 loop: CAWSLRGANSNQPQHF. CDR3 nucleotides: TGTGCCTGGAGCTTAAGGGGAGCAAATAGCAATCAGCCCCAGCATTTT.